The clone carrying this T cell receptor beta chain appeared a few times. Unique molecular identifiers were incorporated into the prepared TCRbeta library. Via MiXCR, TCRdb re-called the PCR reads, giving one row per CDR3 protein. The data show some 200,000 distinct CDR3 sequences, around 9.6% seen once. This CDR3 contains 16 residues. Per the germline V gene, CDR1 is ENHRY and CDR2 is SYGVKD. The germline V and J ends were trimmed by 1 base and 2 bases, with 15 bases remaining between them. The source of the sample is a study of T-cell reconstitution after alpha-beta-depleted transplantation in children.

The V and J genes are TRBV10-3 and TRBJ2-7; perhaps TRBD1 as D (6 bases). The receptor was derived from a human donor who donated a stem cell graft to a child with acute lymphoblastic leukemia. The sample in question was PBMCs from the stem cell graft donor, obtained from the stem cell graft. CDR3 sequence reads: CAISEFTGMAPYEQYF. CDR3 bases: TGTGCCATCAGTGAGTTTACAGGGATGGCGCCCTACGAGCAGTACTTC.